This T cell receptor (beta chain) comes out of a study of monozygotic twins with inflammatory bowel disease. As for this clonotype: Its antigen is currently unknown.

It was 3,500 to 4,000 ng of total RNA that each TCR library used. The template-switching step introduced UMIs that carried a 6-nucleotide sample barcode. TCRdb reprocessed the 5' RACE reads and reports one entry per CDR3 protein, with no DNA. Its clone listing holds 400,000 or so distinct CDR3 sequences. Study-wide results and caveats: For repertoire similarity, concordant twins did not differ from discordant twins, possibly because power was limited. TCRbeta inverse Simpson diversity was decreased in IBD patients versus healthy co-twins.

This CDR3 spans 12 amino acids. CDR1 and CDR2 (germline): MNHEY, SVGEGT. The specimen was blood. This TCR derives from a human donor with ulcerative colitis or Crohn's disease, or a healthy co-twin of an affected twin (not recorded which). The chain joins TRBV6-2 or TRBV6-3 to TRBJ1-1; TCRdb's D gene call, TRBD1, goes unchecked for lack of DNA. The CDR3 reads CASSTDRGQTFF.